Listed below are T cell receptor beta chains from one sample, sequenced in a study of T-cell memory formation after mild COVID-19. One entry per CDR3 protein results from TCRdb running MiXCR on the 5' RACE reads. The sample lists about 360,000 distinct CDR3 sequences; about 15% were seen once. Sequenced input: PBMCs or a T cell subset sorted from them (not recorded which). The receptors stem from a man between 18 and 35 years old who had mild COVID-19 (a few samples of this study predate the infection). Cell type and time point are not known. CDR3s leave out the opening cysteine and the closing phenylalanine or tryptophan. Size values are once, few and many counts, or a class for expanded clones, and some rows have none.

J: TRBJ2-5; V: TRBV12-3/TRBV12-4; size: few; CDR3: ASSLAIAGIGETQY
J: TRBJ2-3; V: TRBV10-3; size: few; CDR3: AIRTRPNTDTQY
J: TRBJ1-2; V: TRBV12-3/TRBV12-4; size: few; CDR3: ASGQGYGYT
J: TRBJ1-1; V: TRBV7-9; size: NA; CDR3: ASSLVGKNTEAF
J: TRBJ2-1; V: TRBV5-1; size: NA; CDR3: ASSLESWQTGEQF
J: TRBJ1-5; V: TRBV4-3; size: many; CDR3: ASSQDQGRYQPQH
J: TRBJ2-7; V: TRBV4-1; size: few; CDR3: ASGPGGREQY
J: TRBJ1-1; V: TRBV12-3/TRBV12-4; size: NA; CDR3: ASSVEGRPEAF
J: TRBJ1-4; V: TRBV4-3; size: many; CDR3: ASSSETGRRGLF
J: TRBJ2-3; V: TRBV5-4; size: NA; CDR3: ASSQGGNTGTDTQY
J: TRBJ2-2; V: TRBV5-1; size: few; CDR3: ASSLAFWGQGNTGELF
J: TRBJ1-2; V: TRBV6-2/TRBV6-3; size: NA; CDR3: ASSERPGGYT
J: TRBJ2-5; V: TRBV9; size: NA; CDR3: ASSPEVGLKETQY
J: TRBJ1-6; V: TRBV4-3; size: NA; CDR3: ASSQREFTYNSPLH
J: TRBJ1-2; V: TRBV7-2; size: many; CDR3: ASSPDASWGYT
J: TRBJ2-3; V: TRBV6-4; size: few; CDR3: ASSEQGRTDTQY
J: TRBJ2-1; V: TRBV25-1; size: NA; CDR3: ASSVTSGTGGEQF
J: TRBJ2-3; V: TRBV7-2; size: NA; CDR3: ASSPRRFTDTQY
J: TRBJ2-6; V: TRBV27; size: few; CDR3: ASSPLRTVSSGANVLT
J: TRBJ2-7; V: TRBV6-8; size: many; CDR3: ASLTQGADEQY
J: TRBJ1-2; V: TRBV29-1; size: NA; CDR3: SVEDGGGYT
J: TRBJ2-3; V: TRBV5-4; size: few; CDR3: ASSFGGPGTDTQY
J: TRBJ2-7; V: TRBV7-2; size: few; CDR3: ASSLERDRVYEQY
J: TRBJ2-5; V: TRBV5-6; size: many; CDR3: ASSFKQGGETQY
J: TRBJ2-2; V: TRBV25-1; size: few; CDR3: ASSDSGQAGELF
J: TRBJ1-1; V: TRBV7-9; size: NA; CDR3: ASSLGGFGGSEAF
J: TRBJ2-7; V: TRBV27; size: few; CDR3: ASSLSGTGFHEQY
J: TRBJ1-3; V: TRBV7-6; size: few; CDR3: ASSIGQGLSGNTIY
J: TRBJ2-7; V: TRBV7-7; size: NA; CDR3: ASSLGQLPSYEQY
J: TRBJ1-1; V: TRBV9; size: few; CDR3: ASSGTGDTEAF
J: TRBJ1-3; V: TRBV21-1; size: NA; CDR3: ATADEGKGSGNTIY
J: TRBJ1-1; V: TRBV9; size: NA; CDR3: ASSVEGVGVMNTEAF
J: TRBJ1-1; V: TRBV6-2/TRBV6-3; size: NA; CDR3: ASSYAGSGNTEAF
J: TRBJ2-3; V: TRBV20-1; size: few; CDR3: SARRRGGITDTQY
J: TRBJ2-2; V: TRBV12-3/TRBV12-4; size: many; CDR3: ASSRGRGTGELF
J: TRBJ1-5; V: TRBV6-5; size: NA; CDR3: ASSYGPYRGPNQPQH
J: TRBJ2-5; V: TRBV7-9; size: few; CDR3: ASSSSMRQETQY
J: TRBJ2-1; V: TRBV27; size: NA; CDR3: ASSSLSLPLNEQF
J: TRBJ2-3; V: TRBV4-3; size: NA; CDR3: ASSQDRRGYTDTQY
J: TRBJ2-1; V: TRBV7-9; size: few; CDR3: AGDFYNEQF
J: TRBJ2-1; V: TRBV2; size: NA; CDR3: ASRSALDDNEQF
J: TRBJ1-2; V: TRBV6-5; size: NA; CDR3: ASRTVRVGDYGYT
J: TRBJ2-2; V: TRBV12-3/TRBV12-4; size: few; CDR3: ASSPKQGPRPGELF